Listed below are T cell receptor beta chains from one sample, sequenced in a study of blood T cell repertoires in COVID-19. The data were produced by immunoSEQ multiplex PCR, yet TCRdb's version contains in-frame clones alone and is incomplete. This table has about 310,000 clones, about nine tenths appearing once. Specimen: peripheral blood. Receptor source: a man in his fifties with active or convalescent COVID-19. The CDR3 runs from the conserved cysteine through the conserved F or W. D genes are given only for firm matches. Expanded clones are given a class, and other clones once, few, many or no size at all.

cdr3_aa | cdr3_nt | d_call | j_call | v_call | clone_size
CAIGGQANTEAFF | TGTGCCATCGGGGGACAGGCGAACACTGAAGCTTTCTTT | TRBD1 | TRBJ1-1 | TRBV10-3 | NA
CASSEAPGDTQYF | TGTGCCAGCAGTGAAGCCCCAGGAGATACGCAGTATTTT | NA | TRBJ2-3 | TRBV25-1 | NA
CASSLGRSYEQYF | TGTGCCAGCAGCTTAGGCCGGAGCTACGAGCAGTACTTC | NA | TRBJ2-7 | TRBV7-8 | NA
CASSIPGHSRNQPQHF | TGTGCCAGTAGTATCCCAGGACATAGTCGCAATCAGCCCCAGCATTTT | NA | TRBJ1-5 | TRBV19 | NA
CASSFRQGVEKLFF | TGTGCCAGCAGCTTCAGGCAGGGGGTCGAAAAACTGTTTTTT | TRBD1 | TRBJ1-4 | TRBV7-8 | NA
CASSRLPGYFAEAFF | TGTGCCAGCAGCAGACTTCCGGGTTACTTTGCTGAAGCTTTCTTT | NA | TRBJ1-1 | TRBV6-5 | NA
CASSDRGNSPLHF | TGTGCCAGCAGTGACAGGGGTAATTCACCCCTCCACTTT | NA | TRBJ1-6 | TRBV6-1 | NA
CASSGTTGAQETQYF | TGCGCCAGCAGCGGAACGACAGGGGCCCAAGAGACCCAGTACTTC | TRBD1 | TRBJ2-5 | TRBV5-1 | few
CASSSDREIPEAFF | TGCGCCAGCAGCTCGGACAGGGAAATCCCTGAAGCTTTCTTT | TRBD1 | TRBJ1-1 | TRBV5-1 | NA
CASSSHRNYGYTF | TGTGCCAGCAGTTCCCACAGGAACTATGGCTACACCTTC | NA | TRBJ1-2 | TRBV27 | NA
CAGSTGGTYEQYF | TGTGCCGGCAGTACAGGGGGAACCTACGAGCAGTACTTC | TRBD1 | TRBJ2-7 | TRBV28 | NA
CATSGGTGEVQPQHF | TGTGCCACCAGTGGAGGGACAGGGGAAGTTCAGCCCCAGCATTTT | TRBD1 | TRBJ1-5 | TRBV24-1 | NA
CASSDRPGQRYTGELFF | TGTGCCAGCAGCGATCGCCCGGGACAGCGCTACACCGGGGAGCTGTTTTTT | TRBD1 | TRBJ2-2 | TRBV9 | NA
CASSLWGATGGTDTQYF | TGTGCCAGCAGCTTGTGGGGAGCTACGGGGGGTACAGATACGCAGTATTTT | TRBD2 | TRBJ2-3 | TRBV5-4 | NA
CASSLEAGITETQYF | TGTGCCAGCAGCCTGGAAGCGGGAATTACGGAGACCCAGTACTTC | TRBD2 | TRBJ2-5 | TRBV3-1/TRBV3-2 | NA
CAWTEGAGETQYF | TGTGCCTGGACGGAGGGGGCAGGAGAGACCCAGTACTTC | NA | TRBJ2-5 | TRBV30 | NA
CATSRDSSSGYEQYF | TGTGCCACCAGCAGAGATAGTAGTAGCGGATACGAGCAGTACTTC | NA | TRBJ2-7 | TRBV15 | NA
CASSLRRDTGELFF | TGTGCCAGCAGTTTAAGGCGGGACACCGGGGAGCTGTTTTTT | NA | TRBJ2-2 | TRBV28 | once
CASSQQGASGELFF | TGTGCCAGCAGCCAACAGGGGGCGAGCGGGGAGCTGTTTTTT | TRBD1 | TRBJ2-2 | TRBV7-3 | NA
CASSVQGSYGYTF | TGTGCCAGTAGTGTACAGGGGAGTTATGGCTACACCTTC | TRBD1 | TRBJ1-2 | TRBV19 | NA
CASSFPTGGRAYEQYF | TGTGCCAGCAGCTTTCCCACCGGGGGGAGAGCCTACGAGCAGTACTTC | TRBD2 | TRBJ2-7 | TRBV11-2 | NA
CASSRDLAINEQFF | TGTGCCAGCAGTCGGGACTTAGCGATCAATGAGCAGTTCTTC | NA | TRBJ2-1 | TRBV6-5 | NA
CASSLDSTLIRTEAFF | TGTGCCAGCAGCTTAGACAGTACCCTAATACGGACTGAAGCTTTCTTT | NA | TRBJ1-1 | TRBV7-3 | NA
CASGESGNTIYF | TGTGCCAGCGGGGAGAGTGGAAACACCATATATTTT | NA | TRBJ1-3 | TRBV7-9 | once
CAWTINNSPLHF | TGTGCCTGGACAATCAATAATTCACCCCTCCACTTT | NA | TRBJ1-6 | TRBV30 | once